These T cell receptor beta chains were read from a single sample in a study of Tregs in tolerant kidney transplant recipients. Generated by immunoSEQ multiplex PCR, the TCRdb table keeps only in-frame clones and is missing some. The data show over 50,000 clones, around 80% seen once. The sample consisted of CD4+ T cells from blood. These TCRs come from a human donor in good health. CDR3s include the opening cysteine and the closing phenylalanine or tryptophan. Fields, in order: J gene, clone size, V gene, D gene, CDR3 protein, CDR3 DNA. The D gene is left open where the match is weak. Not all rows give a size; the values are once, few, many and, for expanded clones, a class.

J gene: TRBJ1-5
clone size: many
V gene: TRBV6-1
D gene: .
CDR3 protein: CASSERAQPQHF
CDR3 DNA: TGTGCCAGCAGTGAACGTGCACAGCCCCAGCATTTT

J gene: TRBJ1-2
clone size: .
V gene: TRBV9
D gene: TRBD1
CDR3 protein: CASSRDSLNYGYTF
CDR3 DNA: TGTGCCAGCAGCAGGGACAGCCTCAACTATGGCTACACCTTC

J gene: TRBJ1-5
clone size: .
V gene: TRBV2
D gene: TRBD1
CDR3 protein: CASTDRGQVQHQPQHF
CDR3 DNA: TGTGCCAGCACAGACAGGGGGCAGGTGCAACATCAGCCCCAGCATTTT

J gene: TRBJ1-1
clone size: .
V gene: TRBV5-1
D gene: TRBD1
CDR3 protein: CASSSQGDTEAFF
CDR3 DNA: TGCGCCAGCAGCTCGCAGGGGGACACTGAAGCTTTCTTT

J gene: TRBJ2-3
clone size: .
V gene: TRBV15
D gene: TRBD2
CDR3 protein: CATSRTSGRGRDTQYF
CDR3 DNA: TGTGCCACCAGCCGGACTAGCGGGAGGGGAAGGGATACGCAGTATTTT

J gene: TRBJ1-3
clone size: .
V gene: TRBV15
D gene: .
CDR3 protein: CATSRVTRGNTIYF
CDR3 DNA: TGTGCCACCAGCAGAGTTACCAGGGGAAACACCATATATTTT

J gene: TRBJ2-5
clone size: .
V gene: TRBV18
D gene: .
CDR3 protein: CASSLSADQETQYF
CDR3 DNA: TGTGCCAGCTCACTCTCCGCAGACCAAGAGACCCAGTACTTC

J gene: TRBJ1-2
clone size: many
V gene: TRBV11-3
D gene: TRBD1
CDR3 protein: CASSFRDRDSLSRYTF
CDR3 DNA: TGTGCCAGCAGCTTCCGGGACAGGGACTCCCTGTCCCGCTACACCTTC

J gene: TRBJ2-7
clone size: once
V gene: TRBV6-5
D gene: TRBD2
CDR3 protein: CAVKRGSYEQYF
CDR3 DNA: TGTGCCGTTAAGCGGGGGTCCTACGAGCAGTACTTC

J gene: TRBJ1-6
clone size: .
V gene: TRBV9
D gene: .
CDR3 protein: CASSKGRGAYNSPLHF
CDR3 DNA: TGTGCCAGCAGCAAGGGGCGGGGGGCTTATAATTCACCCCTCCACTTT

J gene: TRBJ2-7
clone size: .
V gene: TRBV7-2
D gene: .
CDR3 protein: CASSLHGRGVYEQYF
CDR3 DNA: TGTGCCAGCAGCCTACACGGGAGAGGGGTCTACGAGCAGTACTTC

J gene: TRBJ1-3
clone size: .
V gene: TRBV7-2
D gene: TRBD1
CDR3 protein: CASSSVQTGGFGNTIYF
CDR3 DNA: TGTGCCAGCAGCTCCGTCCAGACAGGGGGCTTTGGAAACACCATATATTTT

J gene: TRBJ1-1
clone size: .
V gene: TRBV21-1
D gene: .
CDR3 protein: CASGTGRIF
CDR3 DNA: TGTGCCAGCGGGACAGGGAGAATCTTT

J gene: TRBJ2-5
clone size: few
V gene: TRBV7-6
D gene: .
CDR3 protein: CASSLEVSETQYF
CDR3 DNA: TGTGCCAGCAGCTTAGAGGTTTCGGAGACCCAGTACTTC

J gene: TRBJ2-1
clone size: once
V gene: TRBV7-7
D gene: .
CDR3 protein: CASSLETQQPNNEQFF
CDR3 DNA: TGTGCTAGCAGCTTGGAGACTCAACAGCCCAACAATGAGCAGTTCTTC

J gene: TRBJ2-5
clone size: .
V gene: TRBV11-3
D gene: .
CDR3 protein: CASSLGLGRRFGEETQYF
CDR3 DNA: TGTGCCAGCAGCTTAGGGCTAGGGCGGAGATTCGGGGAAGAGACCCAGTACTTC

J gene: TRBJ2-5
clone size: .
V gene: TRBV2
D gene: TRBD1
CDR3 protein: CASTTGGQEETQYF
CDR3 DNA: TGTGCCAGCACCACAGGGGGCCAGGAAGAGACCCAGTACTTC

J gene: TRBJ1-4
clone size: .
V gene: TRBV6-6
D gene: .
CDR3 protein: CASSYSPNEKLFF
CDR3 DNA: TGTGCCAGCAGTTACTCCCCTAATGAAAAACTGTTTTTT

J gene: TRBJ1-3
clone size: .
V gene: TRBV2
D gene: .
CDR3 protein: CASNVIENTIYF
CDR3 DNA: TGTGCCAGCAATGTGATTGAAAACACCATATATTTT

J gene: TRBJ2-1
clone size: few
V gene: TRBV5-1
D gene: .
CDR3 protein: CASSLEGEQFF
CDR3 DNA: TGCGCCAGCAGCTTGGAAGGGGAGCAGTTCTTC

J gene: TRBJ2-4
clone size: .
V gene: TRBV30
D gene: .
CDR3 protein: CAWSRWVLAKNIQYF
CDR3 DNA: TGTGCCTGGAGTAGGTGGGTTCTAGCCAAAAACATTCAGTACTTC

J gene: TRBJ2-7
clone size: .
V gene: TRBV13
D gene: TRBD2
CDR3 protein: CASSFSSGDSYEQYF
CDR3 DNA: TGTGCCAGCAGCTTTTCTAGCGGGGATTCCTACGAGCAGTACTTC

J gene: TRBJ2-1
clone size: .
V gene: TRBV19
D gene: .
CDR3 protein: CASSIRAASYNEQFF
CDR3 DNA: TGTGCCAGTAGTATAAGAGCGGCTTCCTACAATGAGCAGTTCTTC

J gene: TRBJ2-7
clone size: .
V gene: TRBV13
D gene: .
CDR3 protein: CASSALRQVGEQYF
CDR3 DNA: TGTGCCAGCAGCGCCCTAAGACAGGTTGGAGAGCAGTACTTC

J gene: TRBJ2-1
clone size: .
V gene: TRBV7-3
D gene: TRBD2
CDR3 protein: CASSLTKSGRGNEQFF
CDR3 DNA: TGTGCCAGCAGCTTAACCAAGAGCGGGAGGGGTAATGAGCAGTTCTTC

J gene: TRBJ1-5
clone size: .
V gene: TRBV5-6
D gene: .
CDR3 protein: CASSQLGGPSNQPQHF
CDR3 DNA: TGTGCCAGCAGCCAATTGGGGGGGCCTAGCAATCAGCCCCAGCATTTT

J gene: TRBJ1-2
clone size: .
V gene: TRBV19
D gene: .
CDR3 protein: CASSIRRSQGHYGYTF
CDR3 DNA: TGTGCCAGTAGTATAAGGAGGTCGCAGGGCCACTATGGCTACACCTTC

J gene: TRBJ1-3
clone size: .
V gene: TRBV9
D gene: .
CDR3 protein: CASSVQSGNTIYF
CDR3 DNA: TGTGCCAGCAGCGTCCAGAGTGGAAACACCATATATTTT

J gene: TRBJ1-1
clone size: .
V gene: TRBV29-1
D gene: .
CDR3 protein: CSVVGRVYTEAFF
CDR3 DNA: TGCAGCGTCGTTGGCAGGGTCTACACTGAAGCTTTCTTT

J gene: TRBJ2-1
clone size: .
V gene: TRBV4-1
D gene: TRBD2
CDR3 protein: CASSPGTLAPGGSGEQFF
CDR3 DNA: TGCGCCAGCAGCCCAGGCACACTCGCCCCGGGGGGGAGTGGTGAGCAGTTCTTC

J gene: TRBJ2-1
clone size: few
V gene: TRBV6-5
D gene: TRBD2
CDR3 protein: CASKPSGYNEQFF
CDR3 DNA: TGTGCCAGCAAGCCTAGCGGGTACAATGAGCAGTTCTTC

J gene: TRBJ2-7
clone size: .
V gene: TRBV7-3
D gene: TRBD2
CDR3 protein: CASSLEIAGESYEQYF
CDR3 DNA: TGTGCCAGCAGCTTAGAAATAGCGGGGGAGTCCTACGAGCAGTACTTC

J gene: TRBJ2-3
clone size: .
V gene: TRBV15
D gene: .
CDR3 protein: CATSRDGVFTDTQYF
CDR3 DNA: TGTGCCACCAGCAGAGACGGAGTCTTCACAGATACGCAGTATTTT

J gene: TRBJ1-1
clone size: few
V gene: TRBV6-5
D gene: .
CDR3 protein: CATVGHGVTTEAFF
CDR3 DNA: TGTGCCACTGTCGGCCACGGCGTGACCACTGAAGCTTTCTTT

J gene: TRBJ2-5
clone size: .
V gene: TRBV4-3
D gene: TRBD2
CDR3 protein: CASSQGLAANQETQYF
CDR3 DNA: TGCGCCAGCAGCCAAGGGCTAGCGGCAAACCAAGAGACCCAGTACTTC

J gene: TRBJ1-1
clone size: .
V gene: TRBV27
D gene: .
CDR3 protein: CASSLLSRGLNTEAFF
CDR3 DNA: TGTGCCAGCAGTTTATTGTCACGGGGGTTGAACACTGAAGCTTTCTTT

J gene: TRBJ1-4
clone size: .
V gene: TRBV7-9
D gene: .
CDR3 protein: CASARGGEKLFF
CDR3 DNA: TGTGCCAGCGCCAGGGGAGGTGAAAAACTGTTTTTT

J gene: TRBJ1-2
clone size: .
V gene: TRBV6-5
D gene: .
CDR3 protein: CASSYDRSNYGYTF
CDR3 DNA: TGTGCCAGCAGTTACGACAGATCTAACTATGGCTACACCTTC

J gene: TRBJ2-7
clone size: .
V gene: TRBV11-3
D gene: .
CDR3 protein: CASSGRYEQYF
CDR3 DNA: TGTGCCAGCAGCGGCAGGTACGAGCAGTACTTC

J gene: TRBJ2-7
clone size: .
V gene: TRBV6-1
D gene: .
CDR3 protein: CASINREYEQYF
CDR3 DNA: TGTGCCAGCATTAACAGGGAGTACGAGCAGTACTTC

J gene: TRBJ2-1
clone size: .
V gene: TRBV5-1
D gene: .
CDR3 protein: CASSLAGDPGYEQFF
CDR3 DNA: TGCGCCAGCAGCTTGGCCGGAGACCCGGGGTATGAGCAGTTCTTC

J gene: TRBJ1-1
clone size: once
V gene: TRBV5-1
D gene: .
CDR3 protein: CASSSQLVDMNTEAFF
CDR3 DNA: TGCGCCAGCAGTTCCCAGCTGGTGGACATGAACACTGAAGCTTTCTTT

J gene: TRBJ2-1
clone size: .
V gene: TRBV9
D gene: TRBD2
CDR3 protein: CASSVNPPLAGGTDEQFF
CDR3 DNA: TGTGCCAGCAGCGTAAACCCCCCACTAGCGGGAGGGACGGATGAGCAGTTCTTC

J gene: TRBJ1-4
clone size: .
V gene: TRBV10-3
D gene: .
CDR3 protein: CAISGTVTNEKLFF
CDR3 DNA: TGTGCCATCAGTGGGACAGTTACTAATGAAAAACTGTTTTTT

J gene: TRBJ2-1
clone size: .
V gene: TRBV5-4
D gene: TRBD2
CDR3 protein: CASSPGGTHGYNEQFF
CDR3 DNA: TGTGCCAGCAGCCCCGGGGGGACTCACGGGTACAATGAGCAGTTCTTC

J gene: TRBJ2-1
clone size: .
V gene: TRBV29-1
D gene: .
CDR3 protein: CSVSSGYNEQFF
CDR3 DNA: TGCAGCGTTTCTTCAGGGTACAATGAGCAGTTCTTC

J gene: TRBJ2-1
clone size: once
V gene: TRBV27
D gene: .
CDR3 protein: CASSPRVGEQFF
CDR3 DNA: TGTGCCAGCAGTCCTAGGGTGGGAGAGCAGTTCTTC

J gene: TRBJ1-5
clone size: .
V gene: TRBV14
D gene: .
CDR3 protein: CASSQVGGNQPQHF
CDR3 DNA: TGTGCCAGCAGCCAAGTAGGGGGGAATCAGCCCCAGCATTTT

J gene: TRBJ2-1
clone size: .
V gene: TRBV30
D gene: .
CDR3 protein: CAWSRPGTEQFF
CDR3 DNA: TGTGCCTGGAGCCGGCCGGGGACTGAGCAGTTCTTC

J gene: TRBJ2-7
clone size: .
V gene: TRBV7-9
D gene: TRBD1
CDR3 protein: CASSSLTGNEQYF
CDR3 DNA: TGTGCCAGCAGCTCCCTGACAGGGAACGAGCAGTACTTC

J gene: TRBJ2-5
clone size: .
V gene: TRBV4-2
D gene: .
CDR3 protein: CASSRGGEETQYF
CDR3 DNA: TGTGCCAGCAGCCGCGGAGGAGAAGAGACCCAGTACTTC

J gene: TRBJ2-5
clone size: once
V gene: TRBV10-3
D gene: TRBD1
CDR3 protein: CAISDGFGTGGGETQYF
CDR3 DNA: TGTGCCATCAGTGACGGTTTTGGGACAGGGGGCGGGGAGACCCAGTACTTC